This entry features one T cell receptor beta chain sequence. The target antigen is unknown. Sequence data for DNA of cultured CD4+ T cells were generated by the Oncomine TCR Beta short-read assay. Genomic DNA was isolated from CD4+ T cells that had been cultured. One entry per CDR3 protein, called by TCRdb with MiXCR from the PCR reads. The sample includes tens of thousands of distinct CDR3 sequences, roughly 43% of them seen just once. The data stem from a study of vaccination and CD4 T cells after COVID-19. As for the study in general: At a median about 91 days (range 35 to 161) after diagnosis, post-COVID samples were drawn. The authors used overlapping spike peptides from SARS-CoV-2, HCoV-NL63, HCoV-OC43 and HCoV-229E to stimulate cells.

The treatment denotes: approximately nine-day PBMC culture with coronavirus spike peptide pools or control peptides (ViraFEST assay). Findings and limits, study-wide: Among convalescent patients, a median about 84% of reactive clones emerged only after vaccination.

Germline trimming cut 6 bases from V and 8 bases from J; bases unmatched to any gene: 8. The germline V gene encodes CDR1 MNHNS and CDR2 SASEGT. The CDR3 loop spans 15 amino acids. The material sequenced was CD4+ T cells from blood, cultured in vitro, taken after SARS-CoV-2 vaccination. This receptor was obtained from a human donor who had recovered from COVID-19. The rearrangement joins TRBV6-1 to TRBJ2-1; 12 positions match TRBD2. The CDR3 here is CASRDTSGRIHEQFF. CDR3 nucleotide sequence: TGTGCCAGCAGGGACACTAGCGGGAGGATCCATGAGCAGTTCTTC.